The 12 T cell receptor beta chains given below trace back to one sample, sequenced in a study of cytomegalovirus exposure and HLA in healthy donors. Amplification used 60 Vbeta primers and 13 Jbeta primers. Method: immunoSEQ multiplex PCR; TCRdb's copy keeps in-frame clones and lacks some. The sample carries some 140,000 clones, about three quarters recorded once. Sequencing was done on a sample of PBMCs. The receptors were gathered from a male donor in good health and CMV-seropositive.

This clone was seen just once. This chain uses TRBV9 with TRBJ1-1, with 8 bases lining up with TRBD1. From germline, CDR1 is SGDLS and CDR2 YYNGEE. The trim removed 6 bases at V and 1 base at J, leaving 5 bases unmatched. The CDR3 has 14 residues. The CDR3 here is CASTDDRGNTEAFF. CDR3 nucleotide sequence: TGTGCCAGCACCGACGACAGGGGGAACACTGAAGCTTTCTTT.

The V call is TRBV19, the J call TRBJ1-5, with D hard to call. With 1 base removed from V and 1 base from J, the gap between germline ends came to 14 bases. CDR1 LNHDA and CDR2 SQIVND come from the germline V gene (reference sequence). The CDR3 covers 17 residues. Written as DNA, the CDR3 is TGTGCCAGTAGTATAGTGGCCGCCCGCCAGAGCAATCAGCCCCAGCATTTT. This encodes CASSIVAARQSNQPQHF.

V is TRBV7-8 and J is TRBJ2-5; D remains unclear. Germline CDR1 is SGHVS and CDR2 is FQNEAQ. Trimming stripped 5 bases from V and 4 bases from J, with 14 bases between. This CDR3 is built from 14 residues. CDR3 bases: TGTGCCAGCAGCCCCCCTGCTAGATCAGAGACCCAGTACTTC. As protein: CASSPPARSETQYF.

The V call is TRBV5-8, the J call TRBJ1-1; D perhaps matches TRBD1 (6 bases). Germline CDR1 reads SGHTS; CDR2 reads YDEGEE. The CDR3 is made up of 16 amino acids. Trimming took off 3 bases at V and 2 bases at J, with 17 bases between the two ends. CDR3 residues: CASSSPRGTLNTEAFF. The CDR3 DNA reads TGTGCCAGCAGCTCCCCCAGGGGTACGTTAAACACTGAAGCTTTCTTT.

The rearrangement joins TRBV7-8 to TRBJ1-1; 11 bases match TRBD1. CDR3 length: 15 amino acids. Germline-derived CDR1 and CDR2 are SGHVS and FQNEAQ. Unmatched junction bases numbered 3, after V lost 5 bases and J lost 1 base. The CDR3 DNA reads TGTGCCAGCAGCAGGACAGGGGGCTCGAACACTGAAGCTTTCTTT. This encodes CASSRTGGSNTEAFF.

V usage is TRBV7-3 and J usage is TRBJ2-7; TRBD2 might be the D (5 bases). The CDR3 has 15 residues. Germline V gives CDR1 SGHTA, CDR2 FQGTGA. V lost 1 base to trimming and J lost 5 bases, with 15 bases between them. This CDR3 is CASSLRGPGFDEQYF. CDR3 sequence (DNA): TGTGCCAGCAGCTTAAGAGGACCGGGGTTCGACGAGCAGTACTTC.

The rearrangement links TRBV27 to TRBJ1-5; D uncertain. This CDR3 has 13 residues. V was cut by 5 bases and J by 0 bases, with 5 bases left in between. Per germline, CDR1 MNHEY and CDR2 SMNVEV (reference sequence). The CDR3 loop is CASSPYSNQPQHF. CDR3 DNA sequence: TGTGCCAGCAGTCCGTATAGCAATCAGCCCCAGCATTTT.

This clone has just one count. V is TRBV5-1 and J is TRBJ1-3; 7 bases match TRBD1. V lost 4 bases, J lost 0 bases, and 13 bases stayed unmatched. The CDR3 extends over 18 amino acids. Germline loops: CDR1 SGHRS, CDR2 YFSETQ. The CDR3 loop is CASSTGTVPYSSGNTIYF. The CDR3 nucleotides read TGCGCCAGCAGCACCGGGACAGTACCGTATAGCTCTGGAAACACCATATATTTT.

The V gene is TRBV28, the J gene TRBJ2-2; 11 bases fit TRBD2. CDR1 is MDHEN, CDR2 SYDVKM, per germline. Trimming removed 7 bases from V and 4 bases from J; junction bases left unmatched: 8. The CDR3 extends over 16 amino acids. The CDR3 here is CASTLAGGGRTGELFF. As DNA, the CDR3 is TGTGCCAGCACTCTAGCGGGAGGTGGTCGCACCGGGGAGCTGTTTTTT.

This sequence joins TRBV4-3 and TRBJ2-1; 13 positions match TRBD2. Germline V gives CDR1 LGHNA, CDR2 YSLEER. J was trimmed by 3 bases and V by 2 bases; bases with no gene match: 7. CDR3 length: 18 residues. The CDR3 region is CASSQTMGLAGIYNEQFF. CDR3 sequence (DNA): TGCGCCAGCAGCCAAACAATGGGACTAGCGGGAATCTACAATGAGCAGTTCTTC.

V gene TRBV4-1 combines with J gene TRBJ2-2, with 8 nucleotides matching TRBD1. CDR1 and CDR2 from the germline V gene are MGHRA and YSYEKL. The CDR3 loop spans 14 amino acids. V shed 4 bases and J 7 bases; nucleotides not matched to a gene: 5. The CDR3 region is CASSLQGAGGELFF. CDR3 coding DNA: TGCGCCAGCAGCCTTCAGGGGGCTGGCGGGGAGCTGTTTTTT.

DNA of the CDR3: TGTGCCAGCAGCCCGGGGACTAGCGGGAGGATGGGGGCAGATACGCAGTATTTT. It is translated as CASSPGTSGRMGADTQYF. The gene calls are TRBV7-9 and TRBJ2-3; 15 bases are shared with TRBD2. Looked up from germline, CDR1 is SEHNR and CDR2 is FQNEAQ (reference sequence). This CDR3 is built from 18 residues. The ends lost 5 bases at V and 4 bases at J; junction bases unmatched: 10.